This T cell receptor (beta chain) was observed in a study of T-cell reconstitution after alpha-beta-depleted transplantation in children. Comments on this clonotype: Its antigen is unknown.

Unique molecular identifiers featured in how the TCRbeta library was prepared. TCRdb redid the calling of the PCR reads with MiXCR, one entry per CDR3 protein. The sample includes a few hundred thousand distinct CDR3 sequences, 25% to 30% of them seen just once. Overall study results and limits: It was newly produced T cells that mostly accounted for T-cell counts and diversity one year after transplant. It was surviving recipient T cells and thymic progenitors that gave some patients high TCRbeta diversity at day 60. Where alpha-beta T cells came from about two months after transplant was reportedly several hundred expanded graft clones.

This CDR3 has 16 residues. Looked up from germline, CDR1 is SGHRS and CDR2 is YFSETQ. Trimming removed 1 base from V and 3 bases from J, with 16 bases in between. The sequences come from PBMCs, collected before TCRalphabeta/CD19-depleted stem cell transplant. The chain joins TRBV5-1 to TRBJ2-5; D may match TRBD1 or TRBD2 (5 bases each). The receptor comes from a boy less than two years old with Wiskott-Aldrich syndrome, due to receive a stem cell transplant. The CDR3 protein is CASSLSVGLGEETQYF. The CDR3 nucleotides are TGCGCCAGCAGCTTGTCTGTCGGTTTGGGGGAAGAGACCCAGTACTTC.